The rows below give T cell receptor beta chains drawn from one sample of a study of molecular identifiers for immune sequencing clone quantification. TCRdb reanalysed the PCR reads using MiXCR and keeps one entry per CDR3 protein. The table shows approximately 670,000 distinct CDR3 sequences, with just under 20% occurring only once. Sequencing was performed on naive CD8+ T cells from blood, with Jurkat cell RNA spiked in. These receptors all come from a human donor in good health. Some libraries in this study had Jurkat cell RNA spiked in. Both conserved end residues are part of each CDR3. The D gene is left open where the match is weak. Part of the rows lack a size; the others show once, few, many or a class for expanded clones.

>-|TRBJ2-7|many|TRBV27
CASSLFGANYEQYF
TGTGCCAGCAGTTTATTTGGGGCCAACTACGAGCAGTACTTC
>-|TRBJ2-7|many|TRBV28
CASCAYRSTYEQYF
TGTGCCAGCTGTGCCTACAGGAGTACCTACGAGCAGTACTTC
>-|TRBJ2-2|many|TRBV28
CASRIYRTANTGELFF
TGTGCCAGCAGGATCTACCGGACAGCGAACACCGGGGAGCTGTTTTTT
>TRBD1|TRBJ2-5|many|TRBV6-5
CASSYGTGGGETQYF
TGTGCCAGCAGTTACGGGACAGGGGGGGGAGAGACCCAGTACTTC
>-|TRBJ1-2|many|TRBV14
CASSQTTASGYTF
TGTGCCAGCAGCCAAACGACGGCCAGCGGCTACACCTTC
>TRBD2|TRBJ2-7|many|TRBV5-4
CASSSSGTFYEQYF
TGTGCCAGCAGCTCTAGCGGAACCTTCTACGAGCAGTACTTC
>TRBD2|TRBJ2-7|few|TRBV27
CASSHGGGSKNSYEQYF
TGTGCCAGCAGCCATGGGGGGGGGTCCAAAAACTCCTACGAGCAGTACTTC
>-|TRBJ2-1|few|TRBV6-6
CASSFLTNGQFF
TGTGCCAGCAGTTTCCTGACTAACGGGCAGTTCTTC
>TRBD1|TRBJ1-5|-|TRBV23-1
CASSHVTDRRFSRNQPQRF
TGCGCCAGCAGTCATGTAACGGACAGGAGATTTTCGCGCAATCAGCCCCAGCGTTTT
>TRBD1|TRBJ2-1|many|TRBV7-2
CASSLKDRPLSSYNEQFF
TGTGCCAGCAGCCTTAAGGACAGGCCACTAAGCTCCTACAATGAGCAGTTCTTC
>TRBD2|TRBJ2-5|many|TRBV9
CASSVVAGVETQYF
TGTGCCAGCAGCGTAGTTGCGGGGGTAGAGACCCAGTACTTC
>-|TRBJ2-7|many|TRBV5-1
CASSFGRGFYEQYF
TGCGCCAGCAGCTTTGGTCGGGGGTTCTACGAGCAGTACTTC
>TRBD1|TRBJ2-7|-|TRBV4-3
CASSQEVAGTGRVDEQYF
TGCGCCAGCAGCCAAGAAGTGGCCGGGACAGGGCGCGTCGATGAGCAGTACTTC
>-|TRBJ1-1|-|TRBV30
CAWSSQENTEAFF
TGTGCCTGGAGTTCACAGGAGAACACTGAAGCTTTCTTT
>TRBD1|TRBJ2-7|many|TRBV19
CASSIRGPAYEQYF
TGTGCCAGTAGTATAAGGGGGCCAGCCTACGAGCAGTACTTC
>-|TRBJ2-3|many|TRBV14
CASSHPSGLFTDTQYF
TGTGCCAGCAGCCACCCATCGGGACTCTTCACAGATACGCAGTATTTT
>-|TRBJ2-7|many|TRBV21-1
CASSKIRPAGGYEQYF
TGTGCCAGCAGCAAAATACGCCCAGCGGGAGGGTACGAGCAGTACTTC
>-|TRBJ1-5|many|TRBV7-9
CASSPGHPQPQHF
TGTGCCAGCAGCCCGGGACATCCCCAGCCCCAGCATTTT
>TRBD1|TRBJ2-7|few|TRBV20-1
CSAGDMGQGGYEQYF
TGCAGTGCTGGAGATATGGGACAGGGTGGGTATGAGCAGTACTTC
>-|TRBJ2-1|many|TRBV13
CATAGGTDSYNEQFF
TGTGCCACCGCTGGGGGGACAGACTCCTACAATGAGCAGTTCTTC
>TRBD1|TRBJ1-5|-|TRBV2
CASSALTGSDQPQHF
TGTGCCAGCAGTGCATTGACAGGGTCGGATCAGCCCCAGCATTTT
>TRBD1|TRBJ2-3|many|TRBV20-1
CSARDLGTVRTDTQYF
TGCAGTGCTAGAGATCTTGGGACAGTACGCACAGATACGCAGTATTTT
>-|TRBJ2-7|many|TRBV3-1
CASSQVFYEQYF
TGTGCCAGCAGCCAAGTGTTCTACGAGCAGTACTTC
>-|TRBJ2-7|many|TRBV5-6
CASSLGGPTAEQYF
TGTGCCAGCAGCTTAGGCGGCCCGACCGCCGAGCAGTACTTC
>TRBD1|TRBJ2-5|many|TRBV7-9
CASSTHRGLRRETQYF
TGTGCCAGCAGCACCCACAGGGGGCTTCGGAGAGAGACCCAGTACTTC
>-|TRBJ1-5|-|TRBV4-3
CASSQDFGVGQPQHF
TGCGCCAGCAGCCAAGATTTCGGGGTTGGTCAGCCCCAGCATTTT
>-|TRBJ2-1|many|TRBV4-3
CASSQDLSETYNEQFF
TGCGCCAGCAGCCAAGATCTAAGTGAGACCTACAATGAGCAGTTCTTC
>-|TRBJ2-6|many|TRBV11-3
CPRQPAPGANVLTF
TGTCCTCGGCAGCCAGCCCCTGGGGCCAACGTCCTGACTTTC
>TRBD2|TRBJ2-2|many|TRBV6-6
CASSFTGLAGTGELFF
TGTGCCAGCAGCTTTACTGGTCTAGCGGGAACCGGGGAGCTGTTTTTT
>TRBD2|TRBJ2-7|many|TRBV3-1
CASSQGEGLYEQYF
TGTGCCAGCAGCCAAGGGGAGGGGTTGTACGAGCAGTACTTC
>-|TRBJ1-1|many|TRBV19
CASSMSANTEAFF
TGTGCCAGTAGTATGTCAGCGAACACTGAAGCTTTCTTT
>-|TRBJ2-7|many|TRBV3-1
CASSSSTGPAYEQYF
TGTGCCAGCAGCTCGTCTACAGGGCCGGCCTACGAGCAGTACTTC
>-|TRBJ1-2|few|TRBV12-3/TRBV12-4
CASSSSPMYGYTF
TGTGCCAGCAGTTCTTCTCCGATGTATGGCTACACCTTC
>-|TRBJ2-7|-|TRBV2
CASSDGGGHEQYF
TGTGCCAGCAGTGATGGGGGAGGTCACGAGCAGTACTTC
>-|TRBJ2-3|many|TRBV27
CASNPEFRRTDTQYF
TGTGCCAGCAACCCCGAGTTCCGGCGCACAGATACGCAGTATTTT
>-|TRBJ1-5|many|TRBV27
CASSPGFSNQPQHF
TGTGCCAGCAGTCCAGGATTTAGCAATCAGCCCCAGCATTTT
>TRBD2|TRBJ2-7|-|TRBV15
CATSSPAGGLYEQYF
TGTGCCACCAGCAGCCCAGCGGGAGGGCTGTACGAGCAGTACTTC
>-|TRBJ2-2|many|TRBV7-6
CASSLVRSHPYTGELFF
TGTGCCAGCAGCTTAGTAAGATCTCATCCTTACACCGGGGAGCTGTTTTTT
>TRBD2|TRBJ2-5|many|TRBV6-5
CASTLLAGEETQYF
TGTGCCAGCACTCTCCTAGCGGGAGAAGAGACCCAGTACTTC
>-|TRBJ2-7|many|TRBV14
CASSQEWGRGDEQYF
TGTGCCAGCAGCCAAGAATGGGGGCGAGGCGACGAGCAGTACTTC
>-|TRBJ2-5|few|TRBV7-9
CASSPHRETQYF
TGTGCCAGCAGCCCCCACCGCGAGACCCAGTACTTC
>-|TRBJ2-7|many|TRBV29-1
CSVESDRGTYEQYF
TGCAGCGTTGAGTCAGATCGAGGAACCTACGAGCAGTACTTC
>-|TRBJ2-1|-|TRBV20-1
CSARDLAEATGEQFF
TGCAGTGCTAGAGATCTAGCGGAGGCGACAGGTGAGCAGTTCTTC
>TRBD1|TRBJ2-7|many|TRBV27
CASSSGQSYEQYF
TGCGCCAGCAGCTCGGGACAGTCCTACGAGCAGTACTTC
>-|TRBJ1-1|many|TRBV4-3
CASSQDRGLNTEAFF
TGCGCCAGCAGCCAAGATAGGGGCCTGAACACTGAAGCTTTCTTT
>-|TRBJ2-7|-|TRBV27
CASSPRMGSYEQYF
TGTGCCAGCAGCCCCAGGATGGGGTCCTACGAGCAGTACTTC
>-|TRBJ2-3|many|TRBV9
CASSVGGSLKTDTQYF
TGTGCCAGCAGCGTAGGTGGTAGTCTTAAGACAGATACGCAGTATTTT
>-|TRBJ2-5|many|TRBV7-9
CASSSIETQYF
TGTGCCAGCAGCTCAATAGAGACCCAGTACTTC
>-|TRBJ2-7|few|TRBV11-2
CASSLGSESYEQYF
TGTGCCAGCAGCTTAGGTTCAGAGAGCTACGAGCAGTACTTC
>-|TRBJ2-5|-|TRBV20-1
CSARVGIGGGAFEFETQYF
TGCAGTGCTAGAGTCGGTATAGGGGGGGGGGCCTTCGAATTCGAGACCCAGTACTTC
>TRBD2|TRBJ2-3|many|TRBV12-3/TRBV12-4
CASSVSGPISTQYF
TGTGCCAGCAGCGTTAGCGGGCCCATCAGTACGCAGTATTTT
>-|TRBJ2-1|-|TRBV24-1
CATSDAGSSNEQFF
TGTGCCACCAGTGATGCGGGCTCCTCCAATGAGCAGTTCTTC
>-|TRBJ1-2|few|TRBV12-3/TRBV12-4
CASSLAWRGSGYTF
TGTGCCAGCAGTTTAGCGTGGAGGGGCAGTGGCTACACCTTC
>TRBD1|TRBJ2-1|many|TRBV24-1
CATSDSLSKQGDPYNEQFF
TGTGCCACCAGTGATTCGCTCTCGAAACAGGGGGACCCGTACAATGAGCAGTTCTTC
>TRBD2|TRBJ2-1|many|TRBV2
CASSDGTSSYNEQFF
TGTGCCAGCAGTGATGGGACTAGCTCCTACAATGAGCAGTTCTTC
>-|TRBJ2-1|many|TRBV19
CASSSQSSSYNEQFF
TGTGCCAGTAGTAGTCAGTCGAGCTCCTACAATGAGCAGTTCTTC
>TRBD1|TRBJ2-7|-|TRBV28
CASIEPGTGFPYEQYF
TGTGCCAGCATCGAACCCGGGACAGGTTTCCCCTACGAGCAGTACTTC